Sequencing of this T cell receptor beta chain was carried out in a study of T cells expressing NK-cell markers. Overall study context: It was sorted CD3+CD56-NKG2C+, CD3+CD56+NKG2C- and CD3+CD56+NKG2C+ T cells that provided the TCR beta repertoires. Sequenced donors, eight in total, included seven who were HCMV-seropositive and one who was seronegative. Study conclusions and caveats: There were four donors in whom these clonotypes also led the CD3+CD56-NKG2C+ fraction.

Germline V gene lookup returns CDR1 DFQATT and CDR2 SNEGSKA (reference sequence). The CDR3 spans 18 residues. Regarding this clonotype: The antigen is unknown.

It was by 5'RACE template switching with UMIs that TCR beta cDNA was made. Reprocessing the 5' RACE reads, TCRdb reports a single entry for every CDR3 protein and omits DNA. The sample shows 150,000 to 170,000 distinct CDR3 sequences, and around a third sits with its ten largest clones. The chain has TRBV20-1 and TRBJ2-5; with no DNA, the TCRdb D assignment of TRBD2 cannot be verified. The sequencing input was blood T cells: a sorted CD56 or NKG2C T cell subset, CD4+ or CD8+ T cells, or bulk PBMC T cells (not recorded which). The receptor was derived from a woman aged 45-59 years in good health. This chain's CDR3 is CSARGWVGREAPGETQYF.